The 19 T cell receptor beta chains listed next were all sequenced from one sample in a study of blood T cell repertoires in COVID-19. The table came from immunoSEQ multiplex PCR; TCRdb's copy has only in-frame clones and leaves some out. The sample carries about 150,000 clones, around 83% recorded once. Sequencing input: peripheral blood. All receptors come from a woman aged 55 to 70 with COVID-19, enrolled during active disease.

The rearrangement joins TRBV6-5 to TRBJ2-2; D is uncertain. CDR1 and CDR2 from the germline V gene are MNHEY and SVGAGI. V lost 4 bases, J lost 7 bases, and 10 bases lay in between. The CDR3 length is 13 residues. DNA of the CDR3: TGTGCCAGCAGTTCGACTTTTAACGGGGAGCTGTTTTTT. As protein: CASSSTFNGELFF.

This rearrangement joins TRBV19 to TRBJ1-1, with TRBD1 identical over 11 bases. The CDR3 covers 15 residues. Germline CDR1 is LNHDA and CDR2 is SQIVND (reference sequence). J lost 4 bases, V lost 7 bases, and 8 bases had no gene match. CDR3: CASTLKGTGGTEAFF. CDR3 bases: TGTGCCAGTACCCTCAAGGGGACAGGGGGCACTGAAGCTTTCTTT.

This rearrangement joins TRBV10-1 to TRBJ2-2; D perhaps matches TRBD1 (5 bases). Trimming left V 6 bases short and J 4 bases short, with 12 bases between. This CDR3 has 14 residues. The germline V gene has CDR1 WNHNN and CDR2 SYGVQD (reference sequence). CDR3 loop: CASSLDSTTGELFF. The CDR3 DNA reads as TGCGCCAGCAGCTTAGACAGCACCACCGGGGAGCTGTTTTTT.

The chain has TRBV19 and TRBJ1-6, with 7 bases lining up with TRBD1. The germline CDR1 and CDR2 sequences are LNHDA and SQIVND (reference sequence). The CDR3 sequence is 14 residues long. With V trimmed by 6 bases and J by 6 bases, 5 bases remained unmatched. The CDR3 region has the DNA TGTGCCAGTAGCATCCAGGGGGGTAATTCACCCCTCCACTTT. The encoded protein is CASSIQGGNSPLHF.

V usage is TRBV5-1 and J usage is TRBJ2-3; D ambiguous. The CDR3 extends over 12 amino acids. Trimming shortened V by 0 bases and J by 5 bases, and 4 bases separated the two germline ends. CDR1 and CDR2 (germline): SGHRS, YFSETQ. The CDR3 DNA reads as TGCGCCAGCAGCTTGGCCCAAGATACGCAGTATTTT. Protein sequence: CASSLAQDTQYF.

The V gene is TRBV5-1, the J gene TRBJ2-1; TRBD2 matches 8 bases. Germline V CDR1 and CDR2: SGHRS, YFSETQ. With 5 bases clipped from V and 4 bases from J, the junction kept 11 bases outside the gene matches. This CDR3 is 16 amino acids long. The CDR3 protein is CASSPLGTRDYNEQFF. The CDR3 nucleotides are TGCGCCAGCAGTCCCCTGGGGACTAGGGATTACAATGAGCAGTTCTTC.

The chain joins TRBV7-2 to TRBJ1-2; D perhaps matches TRBD1 (5 bases). CDR3 length: 14 amino acids. The V end lost 5 bases, the J end lost 4 bases, and 14 bases lay between the germline ends. Germline V gives CDR1 SGHTA, CDR2 FQGNSA. For the CDR3, the DNA is TGTGCCAGCAGCATAGTCGGGGGGGGCTATGGCTACACCTTC. It codes for CASSIVGGGYGYTF. Variable domain in full (rest from reference TRBV7-2 and TRBJ1-2): GAGVSQSPSNKVTEKGKDVELRCDPISGHTALYWYRQSLGQGLEFLIYFQGNSAPDKSGLPSDRFSAERTGGSVSTLTIQRTQQEDSAVYLCASSIVGGGYGYTFGSGTRLTVV.

The chain is built from TRBV19 and TRBJ1-5, with a weak D call TRBD1 (6 bases). There are 15 residues in the CDR3. Germline CDR1 and CDR2: LNHDA and SQIVND (reference sequence). Trimming pared 5 bases from V and 5 bases from J, leaving 16 bases between. The CDR3 bases are TGTGCCAGTAGTCCGGGACAAAGAAGAGATCAGCCCCAGCATTTT. This codes for CASSPGQRRDQPQHF.

There are a few counts of this clone. DNA for the CDR3: TGTGCCAGCAGCTTGCGACTTCTGGGCACAGATACGCAGTATTTT. This encodes CASSLRLLGTDTQYF. The gene calls are TRBV5-6 and TRBJ2-3; D is undetermined. Per germline, CDR1 SGHDT and CDR2 YYEEEE. The CDR3 runs 15 residues. Deletions cut 1 base from V and 1 base from J, with 10 bases between.

Here the CDR3 reads CAWSMTRLGGIETQYF. The CDR3 nucleotides read TGTGCCTGGAGTATGACCCGACTGGGGGGGATTGAGACCCAGTACTTC. The J gene is TRBJ2-5, the V gene TRBV30; the match to TRBD2 covers 7 bases. V lost 2 bases, J lost 5 bases, and 14 bases stayed unmatched. The CDR3 spans 16 residues. From germline, CDR1 is GTSNPN and CDR2 SVGIG (reference sequence).

V is TRBV3-1 (or the pseudogene TRBV3-2) and J is TRBJ1-1; weak D call: TRBD1 (6 bases). The CDR3 spans 16 residues. Looked up from germline, CDR1 is LGHDT and CDR2 is YNNKEL (reference sequence). Trimming cost V 0 bases and J 0 bases, with 11 bases left between them. The CDR3 reads CASSQEKGTLNTEAFF. CDR3 DNA: TGTGCCAGCAGCCAAGAGAAAGGGACACTGAACACTGAAGCTTTCTTT.

The genes are TRBV19 and TRBJ2-5, with D maybe TRBD2 (7 bases). The germline V gene encodes CDR1 LNHDA and CDR2 SQIVND (reference sequence). This CDR3 comprises 16 residues. Trimming cost V 5 bases and J 2 bases, with 18 bases left between them. CDR3 in amino acids: CASSLSGGALQETQYF. CDR3 DNA: TGTGCCAGTAGTTTATCGGGGGGCGCCTTACAAGAGACCCAGTACTTC.

In DNA form, the CDR3 reads TGTGCCAGCAGCTTCAGCGGACCTTTCGCCAAAAACATTCAGTACTTC. It yields the protein CASSFSGPFAKNIQYF. The J gene is TRBJ2-4, the V gene TRBV7-8; D may be TRBD2 (5 bases). V shed 3 bases and J shed 1 base, with 13 bases lying between them. CDR1 is SGHVS and CDR2 is FQNEAQ in the germline V gene. The CDR3 runs to 16 residues.

The chain joins TRBV6-1 to TRBJ2-1, with 11 bases fitting TRBD2. Germline loops: CDR1 MNHNS, CDR2 SASEGT. The trim removed 3 bases at V and 5 bases at J, leaving 3 bases unmatched. CDR3 length: 15 amino acids. The CDR3 DNA follows: TGTGCCAGCAGTGATAGACTAGCGGGGAACAATGAGCAGTTCTTC. Amino acids: CASSDRLAGNNEQFF.

The V call is TRBV12-3 or TRBV12-4, the J call TRBJ1-1; D uncertain. Trimming pared 2 bases from V and 4 bases from J, leaving 5 bases between. This CDR3 region has 12 residues. The CDR3 is CASSLRLTEAFF. CDR3 sequence (DNA): TGTGCCAGCAGTTTAAGACTCACTGAAGCTTTCTTT.

The sample holds a few counts of this clone. The genes are TRBV25-1 and TRBJ2-3, with 11 positions matching TRBD2. Germline CDR1 and CDR2: MGHDK and SYGVNS. The junction had 1 base not matched to a gene; V was cut back by 8 bases and J by 3 bases. The CDR3 consists of 13 residues. The CDR3, as DNA: TGTGCCAGCTCTAGCGGGGGGACAGATACGCAGTATTTT. It yields the protein CASSSGGTDTQYF.

A few counts support this clone. The rearrangement joins TRBV7-9 to TRBJ2-1; TRBD2 matches at 13 bases. This CDR3 has 15 residues. Germline loops: CDR1 SEHNR, CDR2 FQNEAQ (reference sequence). The J segment lost 7 bases and the V segment lost 2 bases, leaving 2 bases of the junction unmatched. This CDR3 is CASSLTSGGANEQFF. For the CDR3, the DNA is TGTGCCAGCAGCTTAACTAGCGGGGGGGCAAATGAGCAGTTCTTC.

V and J are TRBV27 and TRBJ1-1; D might be TRBD1 (6 bases). The CDR3 runs 13 residues. Looked up from germline, CDR1 is MNHEY and CDR2 is SMNVEV (reference sequence). Trimming took off 4 bases at V and 6 bases at J, with 12 bases between the two ends. CDR3 nucleotides: TGTGCCAGCAGTTCACAGGGAATCCCTGAAGCTTTCTTT. Translation: CASSSQGIPEAFF.

The rearrangement uses TRBV10-3 and TRBJ2-7, with 11 bases matching TRBD1. Trimming took 0 bases from V and 7 from J; bases not matched to a gene: 2. Germline lookup yields CDR1 ENHRY and CDR2 SYGVKD. The CDR3 consists of 14 residues. The CDR3 sequence is CAISESGDRGEQYF. DNA for the CDR3: TGTGCCATCAGTGAGTCCGGGGACAGGGGGGAGCAGTACTTC.